This T cell receptor (beta chain) is from a study of T cells in Graves' hyperthyroidism and ophthalmopathy. At least 3 on the Clinical Activity Score was recorded for ophthalmopathy patients, who also had NOSPECS grade at least 4 and duration under 3 months. Amplified TCR beta CDR3 regions came from RNA transcripts. The HTBI primer set was used in a first-round RT-PCR of the TCR CDR3. Using its own MiXCR run on the multiplex PCR reads, TCRdb lists one record per CDR3 protein. The data contain more than 450,000 distinct CDR3 sequences, 15% to 20% of them singletons. This clonotype has at least ten counts. The antigen is undetermined. CDR1 is MDHEN, CDR2 SYDVKM, per germline. The CDR3 runs to 15 residues. Trimming took 5 bases from V and 6 from J; bases not matched to a gene: 10. Study-wide findings and caveats: Ophthalmopathy was separated from stable hyperthyroidism by a 13 V-J model. Most thyroid-expanded clonotypes above 0.001 were also found in blood.

Specimen: blood. V gene TRBV28 combines with J gene TRBJ2-7, with TRBD1 matching 10 bases. This sequence originates from a man in his forties with Graves' ophthalmopathy. The CDR3 DNA reads as TGTGCCAGCAGTCCCCCCGGGACAGGGGTCGGCGAGCAGTACTTC. Translated: CASSPPGTGVGEQYF.